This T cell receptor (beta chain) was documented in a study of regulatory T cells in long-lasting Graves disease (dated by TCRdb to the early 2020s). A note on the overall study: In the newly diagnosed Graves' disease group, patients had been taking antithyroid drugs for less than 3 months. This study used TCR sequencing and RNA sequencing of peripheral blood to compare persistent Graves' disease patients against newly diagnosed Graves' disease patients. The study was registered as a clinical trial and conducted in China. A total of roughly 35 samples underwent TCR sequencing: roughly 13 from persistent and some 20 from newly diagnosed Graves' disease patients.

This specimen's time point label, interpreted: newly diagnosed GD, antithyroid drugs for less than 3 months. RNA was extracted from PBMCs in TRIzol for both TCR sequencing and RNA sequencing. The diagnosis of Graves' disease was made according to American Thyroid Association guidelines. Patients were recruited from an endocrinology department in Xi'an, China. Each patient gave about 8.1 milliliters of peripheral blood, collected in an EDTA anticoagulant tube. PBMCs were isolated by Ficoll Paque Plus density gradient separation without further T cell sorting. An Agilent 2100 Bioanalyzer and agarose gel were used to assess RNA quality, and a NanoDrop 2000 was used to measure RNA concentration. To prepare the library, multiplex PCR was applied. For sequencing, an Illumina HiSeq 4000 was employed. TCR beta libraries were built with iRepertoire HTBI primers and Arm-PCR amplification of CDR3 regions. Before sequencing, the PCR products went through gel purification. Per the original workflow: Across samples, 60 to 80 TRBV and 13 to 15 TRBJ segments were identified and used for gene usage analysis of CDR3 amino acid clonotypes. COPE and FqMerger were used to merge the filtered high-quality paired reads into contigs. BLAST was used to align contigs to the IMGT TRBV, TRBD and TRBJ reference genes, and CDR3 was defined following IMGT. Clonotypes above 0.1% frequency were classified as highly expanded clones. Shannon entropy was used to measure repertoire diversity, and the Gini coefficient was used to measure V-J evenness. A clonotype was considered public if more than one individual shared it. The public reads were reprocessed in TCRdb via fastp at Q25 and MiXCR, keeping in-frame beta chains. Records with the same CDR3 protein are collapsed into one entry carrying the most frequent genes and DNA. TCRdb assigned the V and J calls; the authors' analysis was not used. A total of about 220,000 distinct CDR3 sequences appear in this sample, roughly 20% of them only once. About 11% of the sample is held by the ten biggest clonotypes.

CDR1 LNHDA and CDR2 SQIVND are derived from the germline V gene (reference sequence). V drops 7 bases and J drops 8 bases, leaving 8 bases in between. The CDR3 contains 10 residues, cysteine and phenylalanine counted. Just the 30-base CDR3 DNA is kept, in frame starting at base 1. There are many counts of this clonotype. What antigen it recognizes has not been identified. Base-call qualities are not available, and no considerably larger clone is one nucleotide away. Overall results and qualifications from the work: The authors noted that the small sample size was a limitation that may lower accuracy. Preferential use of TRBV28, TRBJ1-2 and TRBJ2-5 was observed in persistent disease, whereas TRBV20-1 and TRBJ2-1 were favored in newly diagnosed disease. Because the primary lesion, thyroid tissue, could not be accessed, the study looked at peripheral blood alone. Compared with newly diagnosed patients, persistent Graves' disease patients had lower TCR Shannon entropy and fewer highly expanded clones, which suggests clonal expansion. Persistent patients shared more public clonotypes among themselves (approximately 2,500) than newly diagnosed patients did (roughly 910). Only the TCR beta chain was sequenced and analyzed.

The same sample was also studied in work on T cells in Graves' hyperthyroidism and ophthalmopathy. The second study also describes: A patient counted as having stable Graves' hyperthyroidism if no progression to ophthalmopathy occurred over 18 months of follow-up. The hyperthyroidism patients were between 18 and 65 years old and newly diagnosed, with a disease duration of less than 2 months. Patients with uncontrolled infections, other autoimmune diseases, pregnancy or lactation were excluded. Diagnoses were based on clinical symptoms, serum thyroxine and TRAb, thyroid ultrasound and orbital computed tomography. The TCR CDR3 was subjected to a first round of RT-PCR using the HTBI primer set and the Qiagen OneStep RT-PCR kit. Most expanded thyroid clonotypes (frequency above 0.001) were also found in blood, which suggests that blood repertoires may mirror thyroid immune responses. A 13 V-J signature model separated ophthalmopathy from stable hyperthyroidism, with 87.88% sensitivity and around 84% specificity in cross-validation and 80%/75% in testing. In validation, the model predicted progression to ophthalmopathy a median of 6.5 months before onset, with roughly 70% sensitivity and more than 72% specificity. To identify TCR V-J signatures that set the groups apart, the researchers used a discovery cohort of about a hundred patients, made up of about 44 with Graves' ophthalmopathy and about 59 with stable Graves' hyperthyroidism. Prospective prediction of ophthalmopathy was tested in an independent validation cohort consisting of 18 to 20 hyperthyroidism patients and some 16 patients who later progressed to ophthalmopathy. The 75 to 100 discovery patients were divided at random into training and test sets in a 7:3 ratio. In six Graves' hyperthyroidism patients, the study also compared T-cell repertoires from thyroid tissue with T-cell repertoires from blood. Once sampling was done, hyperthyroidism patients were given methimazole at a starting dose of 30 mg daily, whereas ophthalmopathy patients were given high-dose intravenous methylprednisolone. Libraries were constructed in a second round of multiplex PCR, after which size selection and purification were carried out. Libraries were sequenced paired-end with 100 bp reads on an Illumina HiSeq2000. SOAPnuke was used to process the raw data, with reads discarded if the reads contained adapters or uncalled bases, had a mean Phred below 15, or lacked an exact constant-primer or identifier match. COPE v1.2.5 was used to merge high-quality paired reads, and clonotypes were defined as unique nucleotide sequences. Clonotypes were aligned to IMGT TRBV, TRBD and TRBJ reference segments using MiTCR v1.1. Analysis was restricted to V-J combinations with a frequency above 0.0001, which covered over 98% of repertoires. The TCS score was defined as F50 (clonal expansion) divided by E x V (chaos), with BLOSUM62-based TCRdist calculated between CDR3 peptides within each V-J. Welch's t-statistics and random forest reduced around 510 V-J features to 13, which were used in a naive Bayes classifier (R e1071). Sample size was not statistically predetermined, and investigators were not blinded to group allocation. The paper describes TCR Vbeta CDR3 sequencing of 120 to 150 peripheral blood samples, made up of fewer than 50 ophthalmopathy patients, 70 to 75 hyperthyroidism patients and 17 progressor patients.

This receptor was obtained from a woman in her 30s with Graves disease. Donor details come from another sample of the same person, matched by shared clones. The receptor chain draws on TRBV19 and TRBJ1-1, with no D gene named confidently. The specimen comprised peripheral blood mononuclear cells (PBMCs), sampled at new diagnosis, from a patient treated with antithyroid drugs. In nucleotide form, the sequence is TGTGCCAGTATAGGGATGGAAGCTTTCTTT. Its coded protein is CASIGMEAFF.